A selection of T cell receptor beta chains follows, all from one sample in a study of shared clonotypes between healthy human individuals. The table came from immunoSEQ multiplex PCR; TCRdb's copy has only in-frame clones and leaves some out. The table has approximately 2.3 million clones, approximately 95% seen once. Sequences were obtained from naive CD4+ T cells from PBMCs. Every receptor here comes from a man aged 18 to 30 in good health. Some clones in this sample may be carry-over from other donors' samples. The CDR3 runs from the conserved cysteine through the conserved F or W. Each record gives: D gene, V gene, J gene, clone size, CDR3 length, CDR3 protein, CDR3 DNA. D genes are given only for firm matches. Clone size is not always given. Where it is, it says once, few, many or a class for expanded clones.

>TRBD2|TRBV29-1|TRBJ2-5|.|13
CSVRGRARETQYF
TGCAGCGTTCGCGGGAGGGCCCGAGAGACCCAGTACTTC
>.|TRBV5-6|TRBJ2-5|.|14
CASSLVAAGETQYF
TGTGCCAGCAGCTTGGTGGCTGCGGGAGAGACCCAGTACTTC
>.|TRBV30|TRBJ2-7|.|12
CAWSRGLYEQYF
TGTGCCTGGAGTAGGGGACTTTACGAGCAGTACTTC
>.|TRBV6-5|TRBJ1-2|.|13
CASRPTRNYGYTF
TGTGCCAGCAGGCCGACACGGAACTATGGCTACACCTTC
>TRBD2|TRBV6-6|TRBJ2-4|once|16
CASSYRGTSGYNIQYF
TGTGCCAGCAGTTACCGCGGGACTAGCGGCTATAACATTCAGTACTTC
>TRBD2|TRBV11-2|TRBJ2-7|.|16
CASSPSQTSGRYEQYF
TGTGCCAGCAGCCCCTCACAGACTAGCGGGAGATACGAGCAGTACTTC
>.|TRBV10-3|TRBJ2-1|.|15
CAISPTEFSYNEQFF
TGTGCCATCAGTCCGACAGAGTTCTCCTACAATGAGCAGTTCTTC
>.|TRBV5-4|TRBJ1-1|.|14
CASSFARMNTEAFF
TGTGCCAGCAGCTTCGCCAGAATGAACACTGAAGCTTTCTTT
>.|TRBV2|TRBJ1-5|.|13
CASSYTGDQPQHF
TGTGCCAGCAGTTACACAGGAGATCAGCCCCAGCATTTT
>.|TRBV18|TRBJ2-2|.|13
CASSPNWAGELFF
TGTGCCAGCTCACCCAACTGGGCCGGGGAGCTGTTTTTT
>.|TRBV5-4|TRBJ2-7|.|14
CASSPAAHSYEQYF
TGTGCCAGCAGCCCTGCAGCCCACTCCTACGAGCAGTACTTC
>TRBD1|TRBV6-4|TRBJ2-2|.|16
CASSHTGTGEAGELFF
TGTGCCAGCAGCCACACCGGGACAGGGGAGGCCGGGGAGCTGTTTTTT
>TRBD2|TRBV10-3|TRBJ2-7|.|17
CAISEPKGSSGKHEQYF
TGTGCCATCAGTGAGCCGAAGGGGTCTAGCGGGAAGCACGAGCAGTACTTC
>.|TRBV5-4|TRBJ1-4|.|14
CASSLNGPNEKLFF
TGTGCCAGCAGCTTAAACGGGCCTAATGAAAAACTGTTTTTT
>TRBD2|TRBV30|TRBJ2-5|.|15
CAETVGSGVQETQYF
TGTGCCGAGACAGTGGGTAGCGGGGTACAAGAGACCCAGTACTTC
>TRBD2|TRBV14|TRBJ2-7|.|16
CASSQRYWPAGIEQYF
TGTGCCAGCAGCCAAAGGTACTGGCCAGCGGGGATCGAGCAGTACTTC
>TRBD2|TRBV5-1|TRBJ2-7|.|14
CASSFTSGLYEQYF
TGCGCCAGCAGTTTTACTAGCGGGCTGTACGAGCAGTACTTC
>.|TRBV14|TRBJ2-6|.|15
CASSQGFSGANVLTF
TGTGCCAGCAGCCAAGGGTTCTCTGGGGCCAACGTCCTGACTTTC
>TRBD1|TRBV6-1|TRBJ2-1|.|17
CASSDTRPRTGDNEQFF
TGTGCCAGCAGTGACACTCGACCCCGGACAGGGGACAATGAGCAGTTCTTC
>.|TRBV5-1|TRBJ2-3|.|14
CASSLVVGADTQYF
TGCGCCAGCAGCTTGGTTGTGGGAGCAGATACGCAGTATTTT
>.|TRBV9|TRBJ1-1|.|16
CASSELGAAEHSEAFF
TGTGCCAGCAGCGAGCTGGGTGCGGCCGAACATAGTGAAGCTTTCTTT
>.|TRBV28|TRBJ1-2|.|11
CASSLRGGYTF
TGTGCCAGCAGTTTACGGGGTGGGTACACCTTC
>TRBD2|TRBV5-1|TRBJ2-3|.|16
CASSLVLAGGTDTQYF
TGCGCCAGCAGCTTGGTTCTAGCGGGAGGCACAGATACGCAGTATTTT